This T cell receptor (beta chain) was captured in a study of T cell changes during pregnancy in multiple sclerosis. The germline V gene has CDR1 SGHTA and CDR2 FQGNSA. CDR3 length: 12 residues. Trimming removed 2 bases at V and 3 bases at J, with 5 bases between. Assay: immunoSEQ multiplex PCR; the TCRdb copy retains only in-frame clones and omits some. This table has about 23,000 clones, 75% to 90% appearing once. The gene calls are TRBV7-2 and TRBJ2-7; D is undetermined. This material consisted of CD8+ T cells from peripheral blood mononuclear cells, taken in the first trimester of pregnancy. The receptor was isolated from a female donor with multiple sclerosis, enrolled in a pregnancy study. The chain's CDR3 is CASSLNIYEQYF. CDR3 sequence (DNA): TGTGCCAGCAGCTTAAATATCTACGAGCAGTACTTC.